This TCR beta chain originates from a study of radiation and T cells in renal cell carcinoma. Study results and caveats: No pretreatment tumor biopsies were available for baseline clonotypes.

This CDR3 is built from 13 residues. Trimming shortened V by 6 bases and J by 3 bases, and 12 bases separated the two germline ends. Per germline, CDR1 MNHEY and CDR2 SVGAGI. Time point here: blood 4 weeks post-SBRT, at nephrectomy. Treatment here: 15 Gy SBRT to primary tumor, nephrectomy 4 weeks later. Nephrectomy followed 15 Gy stereotactic body radiation by 4 weeks. The tumor was a clear cell renal cell carcinoma. Profiling relied on immunoSEQ multiplex PCR, and the TCRdb table lists in-frame clones only, not all of them. The profile shows around 100,000 clones, roughly 88% of them singletons. A remark on this clone: Its antigen is unidentified.

Sequenced here: blood, sampled from a patient whose treatment included radiotherapy and nephrectomy. The chain uses TRBV6-5 and TRBJ2-7; tentatively, D is TRBD1 (5 bases). This TCR was sampled from a man aged 60 to 69 with renal cell carcinoma. CDR3 sequence: CASSTGSNYEQYF. The CDR3 coding sequence is TGTGCCAGCAGCACAGGCTCCAACTACGAGCAGTACTTC.